The rows below give T cell receptor beta chains drawn from one sample of a study of T cell responses to AZD1222 COVID-19 vaccine. Assay: immunoSEQ multiplex PCR; the TCRdb copy retains only in-frame clones and omits some. This table holds 84,000 or so clones, 86% found once. Sequences were derived from peripheral blood, sampled on day 0 of AZD1222 vaccination. The source of these receptors is an adult in good health. Each CDR3 is given with its conserved first and last residue.

v_gene	CDR3aa
TRBV7-2	CASSLDGRAHNEQFF
TRBV27	CASSLREEGYEQYF
TRBV10-3	CAVVPESYNEQFF
TRBV28	CASSIGGGAGYGYTF
TRBV30	CAWSRRGGPNEQFF
TRBV30	CAWSKTPDLNTEAFF
TRBV6-5	CASSYSGTRNEKLFF
TRBV10-3	CATHGDVSNQPQHF
TRBV20-1	CSAERDTQYF
TRBV10-3	CAISETNRQGRYNEQFF
TRBV19	CATSSGRGNEQFF
TRBV7-9	CAGGWRGETQYF
TRBV2	CASSRDSNQPQHF
TRBV29-1	CSVAGTGYEQYF
TRBV2	CASKRGGEQETQYF
TRBV6-1	CASSPTGWIVKQYF
TRBV11-1	CASSIYQASYEQYF
TRBV29-1	CSVGTVRGEQYF
TRBV9	CASSRQGAGELFF
TRBV29-1	CSVDLAGSEQYF
TRBV6-5	CASSFIRGRTEAFF
TRBV6-5	CASRITQASGNTIYF
TRBV19	CASSMGWTGGFYEQYF
TRBV14	CASSQERGAGGNRNEQFF
TRBV30	CAWSPGRGGTDTQYF
TRBV19	CASTSRLYNEQFF
TRBV12-3/TRBV12-4	CASSRQGSDAFF
TRBV6-5	CASSYSTGGRSGYTF
TRBV6-2/TRBV6-3	CASSYSPGGGNQPQHF
TRBV27	CASSSPISGRAHEQYF
TRBV18	CASSPPSLDVTEAFF
TRBV19	CASSILGVLAGDNEQFF
TRBV24-1	CATSESKAPNTGELFF
TRBV19	CASSIEGGRVEQFF
TRBV27	CASSPQGSGNTIYF
TRBV4-1	CASSQEWVDYSNQPQHF
TRBV5-1	CASSSEGTSGVYQETQYF